Below, 13 T cell receptor beta chains from the same sample are listed, as sequenced in a study of glioma-infiltrating T cells (dated by TCRdb to between 2015 and 2016). Sequencing took place on an Illumina MiSeq. The iRepertoire nested amplicon-rescue multiplex PCR (arm-PCR) platform was used to amplify TCR alpha and beta CDR3 regions from RNA. TCRdb ran its own pipeline on the public reads, namely fastp trimming at Q25 and MiXCR clone calling, and kept in-frame beta chains. Here each entry gathers all rows of one CDR3 protein and keeps the most common genes and DNA. This sample has roughly 100,000 distinct CDR3 sequences in its table, and about 30% of those were observed once. The ten largest make up approximately 43% of the sample. The sample was glioma tissue, nonneoplastic brain tissue, or PBMCs (not recorded which). The receptors were gathered from a human donor with low-grade glioma or glioblastoma, undergoing nonglioma brain surgery, or in good health (not recorded which).

The table lists this clonotype with many counts. This chain links TRBV19 with TRBJ2-3; 9 nucleotides agree with TRBD2. The CDR3 is 15 amino acids. Germline V gives CDR1 LNHDA, CDR2 SQIVND (reference sequence). Unmatched junction bases numbered 8, after V lost 9 bases and J lost 1 base. In nucleotides, the CDR3 is TGTGCCAGCAGCTTAATAGCGGGGGGCACAGATACGCAGTATTTT. The encoded protein is CASSLIAGGTDTQYF.

This clonotype was observed a few times. V and J are TRBV7-9 and TRBJ1-1; D may be TRBD1 (5 bases). Germline CDR1 is SEHNR and CDR2 is FQNEAQ (reference sequence). With 5 bases removed from V and 1 base from J, the gap between germline ends came to 11 bases. This CDR3 has 14 residues. The chain's CDR3 is CASSPGRRNTEAFF. CDR3 in DNA: TGTGCCAGCAGCCCGGGACGACGGAACACTGAAGCTTTCTTT.

The table lists this clonotype with many counts. V usage is TRBV6-1 and J usage is TRBJ2-7; D remains unclear. The CDR3 has 11 residues. Per the germline V gene, CDR1 is MNHNS and CDR2 is SASEGT. The V and J ends lost 5 bases and 4 bases respectively, with 6 bases between them. DNA for the CDR3: TGTGCCAGCAGTACCGCTTACGAGCAGTACTTC. The encoded protein is CASSTAYEQYF.

Details on this clonotype: A single base separates this from a much larger clone, so it may be a read error. The chain joins TRBV28 to TRBJ2-7; D unclear. V lost 7 bases, J lost 2 bases, and 12 bases lay in between. The length of the CDR3 is 13 residues. Germline CDR1 and CDR2: MDHEN and SYDVKM. The CDR3 DNA sequence: TGTGCCAGCACCCAAGTAGCCCCCTACGAGCAGTACTTC. Encoded protein: CASTQVAPYEQYF.

A remark on this clonotype: A much larger clone sits a single nucleotide away, making a read error possible. The CDR3 does not end in the conserved phenylalanine or tryptophan, so this is likely a read error. This rearrangement joins TRBV7-9 to TRBJ2-5; D call uncertain. In germline, CDR1 is SEHNR, CDR2 FQNEAQ (reference sequence). This CDR3 spans 12 amino acids. V was pared by 3 bases and J by 7 bases, with 9 bases between. The CDR3 nucleotides are TGTGCCAGCAGCTTCGAGGCTCCGACCCAGTACCTC. This codes for CASSFEAPTQYL.

This clonotype was detected ten times or more. The rearrangement uses TRBV6-6 and TRBJ2-3; 9 bases line up with TRBD2. Germline V lookup: CDR1 MNHNY, CDR2 SVGAGI (reference sequence). The CDR3 totals 17 residues. J lost 5 bases, V lost 0 bases, and 9 bases had no gene match. This CDR3 reads CASSYSIAGAGGDTQYF. CDR3 nucleotide sequence: TGTGCCAGCAGTTACTCGATAGCGGGGGCCGGGGGAGATACGCAGTATTTT.

The chain is built from TRBV12-3 or TRBV12-4 and TRBJ1-1; D ambiguous. CDR3 size: 11 residues. Between the trimmed V and J ends, which lost 8 bases and 1 base, there was a span of 5 bases. CDR3 sequence (DNA): TGTGCCAGCGTACCGAACACTGAAGCTTTCTTT. It yields the protein CASVPNTEAFF.

The chain is built from TRBV19 and TRBJ2-7, with unresolved D. CDR1 and CDR2 (germline): LNHDA, SQIVND (reference sequence). The length of the CDR3 is 13 residues. V was shortened by 5 bases and J by 2 bases, with 10 bases between the two germline ends. For the CDR3, the DNA is TGTGCCAGTAGTCCCACCGGCCCCTACGAGCAGTACTTC. Its protein is CASSPTGPYEQYF.

This clonotype was detected many times. The chain combines TRBV7-2 with TRBJ1-2; weak D call: TRBD1 (5 bases). V shed 2 bases and J shed 8 bases, with 9 bases lying between them. The CDR3 has 12 residues. In germline, CDR1 is SGHTA, CDR2 FQGNSA. The CDR3 nucleotides read TGTGCCAGCAGCTTATATGGGGACGGCTACACCTTC. Encoded protein: CASSLYGDGYTF. Looking up the rest from reference TRBV7-2 and TRBJ1-2 gives the full variable domain: GAGVSQSPSNKVTEKGKDVELRCDPISGHTALYWYRQSLGQGLEFLIYFQGNSAPDKSGLPSDRFSAERTGGSVSTLTIQRTQQEDSAVYLCASSLYGDGYTFGSGTRLTVV.

On this clonotype: This may arise from a read error, as a much more abundant clone is one base away. This chain links TRBV2 with TRBJ1-2; no firm D call. The CDR3 extends over 12 amino acids. Germline lookup yields CDR1 SNHLY and CDR2 FYNNEI. CDR3 nucleotides: TGTGCCAGCCACCCCAACCCTAGTGGCTGCACCTTC. Translation gives CASHPNPSGCTF.

V is TRBV20-1 and J is TRBJ2-7; perhaps D is TRBD1 or TRBD2 (7 bases each). Germline values: CDR1 DFQATT, CDR2 SNEGSKA (reference sequence). The CDR3 has 12 residues. The V end was cut by 1 base, the J end by 9 bases, with 13 bases between. The CDR3 reads CSARGQGGGQYF. DNA for the CDR3: TGCAGTGCTAGAGGGCAGGGGGGGGGGCAGTACTTC.

The J gene is TRBJ2-2, the V gene TRBV7-9; D gene uncertain. V lost 2 bases to trimming and J lost 6 bases, with 4 bases between them. The CDR3 extends over 12 amino acids. Germline V gene data show CDR1 as SEHNR and CDR2 as FQNEAQ (reference sequence). The CDR3 DNA is TGTGCCAGCAGCTTAAACTCCGGGGAGCTGTTTTTT. It encodes CASSLNSGELFF.

The chain carries TRBV3-1 and TRBJ1-6, with unresolved D. V shed 0 bases and J shed 13 bases, with 10 bases lying between them. Germline CDR1 and CDR2: LGHDT and YNNKEL (reference sequence). This CDR3 has 13 residues. The CDR3 spells CASSQEKGSPLHF. As DNA, the CDR3 is TGTGCCAGCAGCCAAGAAAAGGGATCCCCCCTCCACTTT.